The rows below give T cell receptor beta chains drawn from one sample of a study of sequential checkpoint blockade in melanoma. Method: immunoSEQ multiplex PCR; TCRdb's copy keeps in-frame clones and lacks some. The profile shows roughly 12,000 clones, about 80% of them singletons. The sample consisted of CD8+ T cells sorted from blood (inferred from file names), taken from a patient given nivolumab and ipilimumab in sequence. These receptors all stem from a human donor with melanoma. Both conserved end residues are part of each CDR3. D genes are given only for firm matches. Expanded clones are given a class, and other clones once, few, many or no size at all.

D gene: NA; J gene: TRBJ1-1; clone size: once; V gene: TRBV28; CDR3 length: 13; CDR3 protein: CASSLGGDTEAFF; CDR3 DNA: TGTGCCAGCAGTTTAGGAGGGGACACTGAAGCTTTCTTT
D gene: TRBD2; J gene: TRBJ2-2; clone size: NA; V gene: TRBV13; CDR3 length: 17; CDR3 protein: CASSSKLAGIGYGELFF; CDR3 DNA: TGTGCCAGCAGCTCAAAACTAGCGGGGATTGGGTACGGGGAGCTGTTTTTT
D gene: NA; J gene: TRBJ2-5; clone size: NA; V gene: TRBV11-2; CDR3 length: 15; CDR3 protein: CASSLAAGEGETQYF; CDR3 DNA: TGTGCCAGCAGCTTAGCGGCAGGGGAGGGAGAGACCCAGTACTTC
D gene: TRBD1; J gene: TRBJ1-2; clone size: few; V gene: TRBV7-8; CDR3 length: 19; CDR3 protein: CASSPLIWDREHIRHGYTF; CDR3 DNA: TGTGCCAGCAGCCCCTTAATCTGGGACAGGGAGCACATCAGGCATGGCTACACCTTC
D gene: TRBD2; J gene: TRBJ2-2; clone size: NA; V gene: TRBV7-9; CDR3 length: 16; CDR3 protein: CASSLVASGSTGELFF; CDR3 DNA: TGTGCCAGCAGCTTAGTGGCGAGCGGGAGTACCGGGGAGCTGTTTTTT
D gene: TRBD2; J gene: TRBJ2-7; clone size: NA; V gene: TRBV11-1; CDR3 length: 18; CDR3 protein: CASRPARTSGSEVSEQYF; CDR3 DNA: TGTGCCAGCAGACCCGCCCGGACTAGCGGGAGTGAGGTTAGCGAGCAGTACTTC
D gene: TRBD2; J gene: TRBJ2-7; clone size: NA; V gene: TRBV7-9; CDR3 length: 16; CDR3 protein: CASSLGGLAGLYEQYF; CDR3 DNA: TGTGCCAGCAGCTTAGGAGGACTAGCGGGACTCTACGAGCAGTACTTC
D gene: TRBD2; J gene: TRBJ2-7; clone size: NA; V gene: TRBV7-9; CDR3 length: 16; CDR3 protein: CASSLVVAGPSYEQYF; CDR3 DNA: TGTGCCAGCAGCTTAGTTGTAGCGGGCCCCTCCTACGAGCAGTACTTC
D gene: NA; J gene: TRBJ1-2; clone size: NA; V gene: TRBV6-6; CDR3 length: 14; CDR3 protein: CASSPTGANYGYTF; CDR3 DNA: TGTGCCAGCAGCCCGACAGGAGCTAACTATGGCTACACCTTC
D gene: TRBD1; J gene: TRBJ2-1; clone size: NA; V gene: TRBV7-9; CDR3 length: 14; CDR3 protein: CASLPGQGLNEQFF; CDR3 DNA: TGTGCCAGCCTACCGGGACAGGGTTTGAATGAGCAGTTCTTC
D gene: TRBD1; J gene: TRBJ2-7; clone size: NA; V gene: TRBV13; CDR3 length: 14; CDR3 protein: CASSLGGQLNEQYF; CDR3 DNA: TGTGCCAGCAGCTTAGGGGGACAGCTCAACGAGCAGTACTTC
D gene: NA; J gene: TRBJ2-3; clone size: NA; V gene: TRBV12-2; CDR3 length: 18; CDR3 protein: CASRPRPPGQPSTDTQYF; CDR3 DNA: TGTGCAAGTCGCCCAAGACCACCGGGACAACCGAGCACAGATACGCAGTATTTT
D gene: NA; J gene: TRBJ2-1; clone size: once; V gene: TRBV27; CDR3 length: 15; CDR3 protein: CASSHAGVIYNEQFF; CDR3 DNA: TGTGCCAGCAGTCATGCAGGGGTCATCTACAATGAGCAGTTCTTC
D gene: NA; J gene: TRBJ2-7; clone size: NA; V gene: TRBV18; CDR3 length: 12; CDR3 protein: CASSPSLPEQYF; CDR3 DNA: TGTGCCAGCTCACCATCTCTACCCGAGCAGTACTTC
D gene: TRBD1; J gene: TRBJ2-7; clone size: NA; V gene: TRBV7-2; CDR3 length: 14; CDR3 protein: CASSLGQGGYEQYF; CDR3 DNA: TGTGCCAGCAGCCTAGGACAGGGAGGCTACGAGCAGTACTTC
D gene: NA; J gene: TRBJ1-2; clone size: NA; V gene: TRBV21-1; CDR3 length: 14; CDR3 protein: CASSNRTGLGGYTF; CDR3 DNA: TGTGCCAGCAGCAACCGGACAGGGCTGGGTGGCTACACCTTC
D gene: NA; J gene: TRBJ2-3; clone size: NA; V gene: TRBV14; CDR3 length: 14; CDR3 protein: CASSQFGITDTQYF; CDR3 DNA: TGTGCCAGCAGCCAGTTCGGGATCACAGATACGCAGTATTTT
D gene: TRBD1; J gene: TRBJ1-2; clone size: NA; V gene: TRBV28; CDR3 length: 13; CDR3 protein: CASKQGWYYGYTF; CDR3 DNA: TGTGCCAGCAAACAGGGGTGGTACTATGGCTACACCTTC
D gene: TRBD2; J gene: TRBJ2-1; clone size: NA; V gene: TRBV5-4; CDR3 length: 16; CDR3 protein: CASSLLAGALYNEQFF; CDR3 DNA: TGTGCCAGCAGCTTACTGGCGGGAGCGTTGTACAATGAGCAGTTCTTC
D gene: TRBD2; J gene: TRBJ2-5; clone size: NA; V gene: TRBV9; CDR3 length: 15; CDR3 protein: CASSETSGAQETQYF; CDR3 DNA: TGTGCCAGCAGCGAGACTAGCGGAGCTCAAGAGACCCAGTACTTC
D gene: TRBD2; J gene: TRBJ2-1; clone size: NA; V gene: TRBV27; CDR3 length: 12; CDR3 protein: CASSFSGGEQFF; CDR3 DNA: TGTGCCAGCAGTTTCTCGGGGGGTGAGCAGTTCTTC
D gene: TRBD2; J gene: TRBJ2-1; clone size: NA; V gene: TRBV29-1; CDR3 length: 15; CDR3 protein: CSVGGTPGGYNEQFF; CDR3 DNA: TGCAGCGTTGGAGGGACTCCGGGGGGTTACAATGAGCAGTTCTTC
D gene: NA; J gene: TRBJ1-2; clone size: NA; V gene: TRBV27; CDR3 length: 14; CDR3 protein: CASSLSYSFYGYTF; CDR3 DNA: TGTGCCAGCAGTTTATCGTACAGTTTCTATGGCTACACCTTC